This record covers a single T cell receptor beta chain. Its antigen is as yet unknown. The method was immunoSEQ multiplex PCR; TCRdb's version includes in-frame clones alone and lacks a portion of them. This sample has 20,000 to 30,000 clones, with roughly 88% found just once. This entry belongs to a study of graft-versus-host responses after intestinal transplantation. Study details: Tacrolimus plus steroids were given to all recipients for about 3 years, preceded by anti-thymocyte globulin induction.

Findings and caveats of the study: The study found high graft-versus-host to host-versus-graft clonal ratios in allografts of patients with graft-donor T cell macrochimerism. Recipient-marrow GvH clones were detected, some having first appeared in ileum or blood.

The germline CDR1 and CDR2 sequences are SGHRS and YFSETQ. The length of the CDR3 is 19 residues. Germline trimming cut 0 bases from V and 4 bases from J; bases unmatched to any gene: 14. V is TRBV5-1 and J is TRBJ2-1; 9 bases are shared with TRBD2. The material was PBMCs, obtained approximately 450 days after intestinal transplant. The TCR originated in a human patient who received an intestinal transplant, so some T cells may come from the graft donor. The CDR3 is CASSLASGTSFNPYNEQFF. The DNA of the CDR3 is TGCGCCAGCAGCTTGGCGTCCGGGACTAGCTTTAACCCATACAATGAGCAGTTCTTC.